The sequence of this TCR beta chain was determined in a study of cytomegalovirus exposure and HLA in healthy donors (dated by TCRdb to about 2017). About the study as a whole: According to a later analysis, the approximately 130 validation repertoires were produced on the same platform as the approximately 690 repertoires of the first cohort. Along with the approximately 700-subject first cohort, a separate validation cohort of 120 different subjects was used. To predict cytomegalovirus infection status, the study brought together high-throughput TCR immunosequencing, statistical association of individual TCRs with disease status, and machine learning. The study was designed to test whether signatures of past pathogen exposure could be identified by cataloging public T cell receptors. Results the study describes overall, beyond this receptor: The study listed 164 TCR beta chains as associated with cytomegalovirus. The classifier was reported to diagnose cytomegalovirus status with high specificity and sensitivity in both the original cohort and the validation cohort. Most TCR sequences were observed very rarely across donors, whereas some public TCRs were present in many individuals. Subsequent analysis determined that TCRs grouped into clusters in the first cohort also showed a tendency toward co-occurrence across the 120 or so validation repertoires, and about 94% of cluster scores exceeded 0. All 120 or so repertoires were used to score co-occurrence in the validation cohort in a later analysis, because that analysis had no HLA typing for the cohort. A few of the identified cytomegalovirus-associated TCR beta chains were confirmed in vitro to be specific for cytomegalovirus antigens. The authors suggested that the approach could potentially be extended to other disease states and immunological phenotypes.

Relative to germline, V is 2 bases shorter and J is 4 bases shorter, with 11 bases between their ends. The CDR3 measures 14 amino acids from cysteine to phenylalanine. Solely the CDR3 DNA is kept, with 42 bases framed from the first base. The germline V gene yields MNHEY for CDR1 and SVGAGI for CDR2. Donors formed part of the validation cohort, which comprised about 120 subjects and was distinct from the first cohort of 690 or so subjects. Libraries were made using the immunoSEQ multiplex PCR assay. Regarding the original processing steps: A statistical classification framework was built for diagnosing cytomegalovirus status from the catalog of TCR beta chain sequences. TCRdb holds this immuneACCESS table with in-frame rearrangements only. Some clones are missing; in checked studies, unresolved V genes explain under half, and the rest has no known cause. V and J calls and clone size come straight from that table; D and trimming were deduced from the DNA. In all, the sample holds 200,000 to 250,000 clones, and around 90% of those were seen once. The ten largest clones take up approximately 2% of the sample.

Details on this clone: There is no known antigen for this receptor. Per-base qualities were not stored, and no clone one base away is much larger.

Sequencing was carried out using PBMCs. The TCR was taken from a woman in her late teens or twenties in good health and CMV-seropositive. This chain joins TRBV6-5 to TRBJ1-1, with no confident D gene call. This receptor has the CDR3 CASSYLGRGTEAFF. The DNA reads TGTGCCAGCAGTTACCTGGGTCGGGGCACTGAAGCTTTCTTT.